This T cell receptor beta chain was captured in a study of cytomegalovirus exposure and HLA in healthy donors. 60 Vbeta and 13 Jbeta primers were used in PCR. Clones were sequenced by immunoSEQ multiplex PCR, and TCRdb holds only the in-frame ones, with some missing. Of nearly 95,000 clones listed, less than 10% are singletons. The sample holds a few counts of this clone. With V trimmed by 2 bases and J by 1 base, 4 bases remained unmatched. The length of the CDR3 is 16 residues. Germline CDR1 and CDR2: SGHVS and FNYEAQ. Input material: PBMCs. V usage is TRBV7-6 and J usage is TRBJ1-4, with 7 bases that match TRBD1. The receptor comes from a man aged 45-60 years in good health and CMV-seronegative. CDR3 residues: CASSLRAGGTNEKLFF. CDR3 sequence (DNA): TGTGCCAGCAGCTTAAGGGCAGGGGGAACTAATGAAAAACTGTTTTTT.